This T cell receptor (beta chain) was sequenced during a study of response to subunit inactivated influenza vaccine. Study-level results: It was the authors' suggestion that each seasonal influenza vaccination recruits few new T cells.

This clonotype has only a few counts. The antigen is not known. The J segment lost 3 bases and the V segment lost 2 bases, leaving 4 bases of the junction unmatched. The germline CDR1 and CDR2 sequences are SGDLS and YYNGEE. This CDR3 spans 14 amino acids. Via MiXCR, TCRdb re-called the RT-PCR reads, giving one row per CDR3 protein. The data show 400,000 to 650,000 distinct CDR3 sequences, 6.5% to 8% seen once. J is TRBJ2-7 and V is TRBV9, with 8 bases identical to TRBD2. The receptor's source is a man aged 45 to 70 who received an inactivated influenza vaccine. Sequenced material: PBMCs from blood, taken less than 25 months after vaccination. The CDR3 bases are TGTGCCAGCAGCGTGGGACTAGGCTACTACGAGCAGTACTTC. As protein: CASSVGLGYYEQYF.